Only one count was recorded for the clone carrying this T cell receptor beta chain. The antigen is not known. These data belong to a study of monozygotic twins with cystic fibrosis. Clones were sequenced by immunoSEQ multiplex PCR, and TCRdb holds only the in-frame ones, with some missing. Of about 24,000 clones in the sample, around 93% were seen once. General observations from the study: Age, concordance and disease severity did not associate with shared CDR3 numbers.

The length of the CDR3 is 13 residues. Germline loops: CDR1 SGHNT, CDR2 YENEEA. V shed 3 bases, J shed 13 bases, and the junction held 12 bases outside the gene matches. The rearrangement joins TRBV11-3 to TRBJ2-7; 7 bases align to TRBD1. This clonotype was sampled from a girl aged 2 to 9 with cystic fibrosis. The sample was blood. The CDR3 coding sequence is TGTGCCAGCAGCTTCCCGGGACAGACCTTTGTTTACTTC. It is translated as CASSFPGQTFVYF.